The 18 T cell receptor beta chains in this list originate from one sample, sequenced in a study of post-analysis software for immune sequencing data. Study-level findings and limits: Higher frequency in patients than in controls was seen for about five TRBV segments, with TRBV5-6, TRBV5-1 and TRBV20-1 among them.

Libraries were made from TCR beta cDNA, and they carried unique molecular identifiers. MiXCR, applied by TCRdb to the PCR reads, yields one record per CDR3 protein. In the table there are 350,000 to 500,000 distinct CDR3 sequences, 30% to 45% of which are singletons. No antigens are known for them. Sequenced sample: blood. These receptors were taken from a girl between 2 and 10 years old with multiple sclerosis.

At least ten counts were recorded for this clonotype. A much more abundant neighbour one base away suggests this may be a read error. The chain recombines TRBV5-1 with TRBJ2-7, with D possibly being TRBD2 (5 bases). The germline CDR1 and CDR2 sequences are SGHRS and YFSETQ. Trimming removed 3 bases from V and 5 bases from J, with 18 bases in between. This CDR3 comprises 15 residues. The CDR3 nucleotides read TGCGCCAGCAGCTGGAGGCCGGACGCGAGGGACGAGCAGTACTTC. Amino acids: CASSWRPDARDEQYF.

This sequence joins TRBV5-1 and TRBJ2-1; TRBD1 matches 9 bases. The germline gives CDR1 SGHRS, CDR2 YFSETQ. This CDR3 comprises 14 residues. J lost 6 bases, V lost 6 bases, and 7 bases had no gene match. The CDR3 DNA follows: TGCGCCAGCAATCCGGGACAGGGTATCAATGAGCAGTTCTTC. The encoded protein is CASNPGQGINEQFF.

V is TRBV20-1 and J is TRBJ2-6, with TRBD1 matching 9 bases. V trimming: 2 bases; J trimming: 0 bases; junction bases outside the gene matches: 11. From germline, CDR1 is DFQATT and CDR2 SNEGSKA (reference sequence). This CDR3 spans 19 amino acids. The CDR3 reads CSARLAGTGQNSGANVLTF. DNA of the CDR3: TGCAGTGCTAGACTGGCTGGGACAGGGCAAAACTCTGGGGCCAACGTCCTGACTTTC.

The gene calls are TRBV7-2 and TRBJ2-1, with 8 bases that match TRBD2. The CDR3 contains 16 residues. V shed 1 base, J shed 9 bases, and the junction held 11 bases outside the gene matches. Germline CDR1 and CDR2: SGHTA and FQGNSA. DNA for the CDR3: TGTGCCAGCAGCTTAGGGACTAGCCGCTTTAGGGGTGAGCAGTTCTTC. Protein product: CASSLGTSRFRGEQFF. The full variable domain, completed using reference TRBV7-2 and TRBJ2-1, is GAGVSQSPSNKVTEKGKDVELRCDPISGHTALYWYRQSLGQGLEFLIYFQGNSAPDKSGLPSDRFSAERTGGSVSTLTIQRTQQEDSAVYLCASSLGTSRFRGEQFFGPGTRLTVL.

This chain joins TRBV20-1 and TRBJ2-7; D might be TRBD2 (6 bases). The germline V gene has CDR1 DFQATT and CDR2 SNEGSKA (reference sequence). Trimming took 6 bases from V and 3 from J, leaving 15 bases between them. CDR3 size: 13 residues. In nucleotides, the CDR3 is TGCAGTGCAGGGACTTCAAGAGACTACGAGCAGTACTTC. Its translation is CSAGTSRDYEQYF.

Ten or more counts support this clonotype. The chain carries TRBV12-3 or TRBV12-4 and TRBJ1-6; D gene ambiguous. V lost 1 base and J 0 bases, leaving 4 bases between the germline ends. The CDR3 runs 15 residues. This CDR3 reads CASSLGSSYNSPLHF. CDR3 DNA sequence: TGTGCCAGCAGTTTAGGGAGCTCCTATAATTCACCCCTCCACTTT.

The chain combines TRBV20-1 with TRBJ2-3; 7 nucleotides match TRBD1. Germline lookup yields CDR1 DFQATT and CDR2 SNEGSKA (reference sequence). The CDR3 loop spans 13 amino acids. V shed 6 bases and J 2 bases; nucleotides not matched to a gene: 5. CDR3 bases: TGCAGTGCACGGACAGGACACACAGATACGCAGTATTTT. Protein sequence: CSARTGHTDTQYF.

This clonotype was counted only a few times. CDR3 sequence reads: CASSPGPDGGTDTQYF. CDR3 in DNA: TGTGCCAGCAGCCCCGGGCCAGATGGGGGCACAGATACGCAGTATTTT. The V and J genes are TRBV7-2 and TRBJ2-3, with D uncertain. The ends were cut back, 5 bases at V and 1 base at J, with 16 bases in the middle. The CDR3 contains 16 residues. Germline V gene sequence: CDR1 SGHTA, CDR2 FQGNSA.

The chain combines TRBV28 with TRBJ1-1, with a weak D call TRBD1 (5 bases). The CDR3 has 14 residues. With 8 bases removed from V and 4 bases from J, the gap between germline ends came to 17 bases. The germline CDR1 and CDR2 sequences are MDHEN and SYDVKM. Here the CDR3 reads CASLPGGLGTEAFF. CDR3 bases: TGTGCCAGCCTCCCGGGGGGTCTTGGCACTGAAGCTTTCTTT.

The chain joins TRBV2 to TRBJ2-7; the D gene is possibly TRBD2 (5 bases). In germline, CDR1 is SNHLY, CDR2 FYNNEI. V lost 0 bases to trimming and J lost 4 bases, with 13 bases between them. This CDR3 comprises 15 residues. The CDR3 loop is CASSEALRAPYEQYF. The DNA of the CDR3 is TGTGCCAGCAGTGAAGCGCTGAGGGCCCCGTACGAGCAGTACTTC.

V is TRBV5-1 and J is TRBJ2-4; 7 bases fit TRBD1. The J call is doubtful: the DNA matches TRBJ2-7 better. The CDR3 consists of 14 residues. The germline V gene encodes CDR1 SGHRS and CDR2 YFSETQ. The CDR3 sequence is CASSLGTESYEQYF. CDR3 nucleotide sequence: TGCGCCAGCAGCCTCGGGACAGAGTCCTACGAGCAGTACTTC.

This clonotype came up a few times. V usage is TRBV20-1 and J usage is TRBJ2-1, with D perhaps TRBD2 (6 bases). The V and J ends lost 0 bases and 1 base respectively, with 10 bases between them. The V gene's germline CDR1 is DFQATT and CDR2 SNEGSKA (reference sequence). This CDR3 comprises 15 residues. The CDR3: CSAREDSGSYNEQFF. The CDR3 DNA reads as TGCAGTGCTAGAGAAGATAGCGGTTCCTACAATGAGCAGTTCTTC.

This sequence joins TRBV7-2 and TRBJ2-6, with unresolved D. This CDR3 region has 15 residues. Germline V gene sequence: CDR1 SGHTA, CDR2 FQGNSA. V was pared by 5 bases and J by 0 bases, with 8 bases between. The DNA for the CDR3 is TGTGCCAGCAGCCATGACACCTCTGGGGCCAACGTCCTGACTTTC. Its translation: CASSHDTSGANVLTF.

The gene calls are TRBV6-5 and TRBJ1-1, with D perhaps matching TRBD1 (5 bases). V was clipped by 6 bases and J by 11 bases, with 13 bases between them. The CDR3 is 11 residues long. Per the germline V gene, CDR1 is MNHEY and CDR2 is SVGAGI. The CDR3, as DNA: TGTGCCAGCAGATCCGGGGCTACCGCTTTCTTT. It is translated as CASRSGATAFF.

This clonotype was observed a few times. Here the CDR3 reads CAIKKGGGDEQFF. CDR3 DNA sequence: TGTGCCATCAAGAAGGGAGGGGGCGATGAGCAGTTCTTC. V gene TRBV10-3 combines with J gene TRBJ2-1; either TRBD1 or TRBD2 may fit D (7 bases each). The CDR3 consists of 13 residues. The V end lost 7 bases, the J end lost 8 bases, and 15 bases lay between the germline ends. CDR1 is ENHRY and CDR2 is SYGVKD in the germline V gene.

The rearrangement uses TRBV20-1 and TRBJ2-5; D remains ambiguous. The CDR3 has 13 amino acids. Germline CDR1 is DFQATT and CDR2 is SNEGSKA (reference sequence). The V and J ends lost 0 bases and 5 bases respectively, with 10 bases between them. The CDR3 DNA follows: TGCAGTGCTAGAGAGCCTCGATTGGAGACCCAGTACTTC. It encodes CSAREPRLETQYF.

As concerns this clonotype: This may stem from a read error, because a much larger clone lies one nucleotide away. The conserved closing phenylalanine or tryptophan is absent in this CDR3, likely reflecting a read error. The chain carries TRBV7-3 and TRBJ2-3; a weak D match, TRBD2 (6 bases). CDR1 is SGHTA and CDR2 is FQGTGA in the germline V gene. V lost 1 base and J 5 bases, leaving 7 bases between the germline ends. The CDR3 is made up of 13 amino acids. DNA of the CDR3: TGTGCCAGCAGCTTAAGGCGGGAAGATACGCAGTATATT. As protein: CASSLRREDTQYI.

This clonotype was seen once. The chain uses TRBV2 and TRBJ2-7; 8 bases agree with TRBD2. Germline V gives CDR1 SNHLY, CDR2 FYNNEI. The CDR3 runs to 12 residues. The trim removed 3 bases at V and 8 bases at J, leaving 3 bases unmatched. The CDR3 nucleotides are TGTGCCAGCAGTGAGGGACTAGGTCAGCAGTACTTC. Its translation: CASSEGLGQQYF.